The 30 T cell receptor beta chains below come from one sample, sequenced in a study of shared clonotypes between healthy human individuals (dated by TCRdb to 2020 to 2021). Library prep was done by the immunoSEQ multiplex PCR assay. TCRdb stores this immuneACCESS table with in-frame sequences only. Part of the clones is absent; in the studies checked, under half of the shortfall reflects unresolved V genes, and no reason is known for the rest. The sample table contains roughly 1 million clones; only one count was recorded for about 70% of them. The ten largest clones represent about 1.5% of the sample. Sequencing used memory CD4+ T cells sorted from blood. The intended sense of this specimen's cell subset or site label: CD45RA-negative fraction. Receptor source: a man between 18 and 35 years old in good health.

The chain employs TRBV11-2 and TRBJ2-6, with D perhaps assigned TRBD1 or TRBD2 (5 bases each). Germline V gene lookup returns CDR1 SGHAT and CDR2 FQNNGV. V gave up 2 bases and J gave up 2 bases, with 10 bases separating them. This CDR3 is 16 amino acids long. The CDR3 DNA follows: TGTGCCAGCAGCTTAACCCAGGGAGCTGGGGCCAACGTCCTGACTTTC. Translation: CASSLTQGAGANVLTF.

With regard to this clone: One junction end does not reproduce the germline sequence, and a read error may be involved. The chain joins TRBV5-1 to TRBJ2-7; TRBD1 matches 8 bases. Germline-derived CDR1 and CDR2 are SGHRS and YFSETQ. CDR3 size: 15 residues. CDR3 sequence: CASSSGRTGSGEGDF. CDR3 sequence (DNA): TGCGCCAGCAGCTCGGGGCGGACAGGGTCTGGAGAGGGGGACTTC. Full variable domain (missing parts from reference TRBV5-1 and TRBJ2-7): KAGVTQTPRYLIKTRGQQVTLSCSPISGHRSVSWYQQTPGQGLQFLFEYFSETQRNKGNFPGRFSGRQFSNSRSEMNVSTLELGDSALYLCASSSGRTGSGEGDFGPGTRLTVT.

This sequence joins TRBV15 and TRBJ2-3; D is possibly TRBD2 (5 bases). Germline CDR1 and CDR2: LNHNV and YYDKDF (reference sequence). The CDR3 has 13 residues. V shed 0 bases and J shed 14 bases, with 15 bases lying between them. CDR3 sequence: CATSRDIAAAGYF. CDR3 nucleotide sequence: TGTGCCACCAGCAGAGATATCGCGGCCGCGGGGTATTTT.

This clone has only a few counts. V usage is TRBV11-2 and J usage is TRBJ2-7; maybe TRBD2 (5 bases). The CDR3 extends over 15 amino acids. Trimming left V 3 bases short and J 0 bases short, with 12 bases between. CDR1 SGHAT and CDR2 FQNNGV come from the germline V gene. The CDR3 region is CASSFWGDSSYEQYF. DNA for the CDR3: TGTGCCAGCAGCTTCTGGGGAGACTCCTCCTACGAGCAGTACTTC.

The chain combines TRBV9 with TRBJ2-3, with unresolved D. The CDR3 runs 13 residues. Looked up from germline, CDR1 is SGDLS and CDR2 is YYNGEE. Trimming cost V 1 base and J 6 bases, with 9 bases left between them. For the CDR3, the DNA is TGTGCCAGCAGCGTATCGAGTGTGGATACGCAGTATTTT. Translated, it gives CASSVSSVDTQYF.

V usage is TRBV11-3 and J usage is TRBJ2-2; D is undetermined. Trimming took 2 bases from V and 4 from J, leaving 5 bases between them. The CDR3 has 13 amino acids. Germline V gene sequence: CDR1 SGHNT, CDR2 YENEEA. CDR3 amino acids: CASSLTITGELFF. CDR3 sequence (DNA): TGTGCCAGCAGCTTAACTATCACCGGGGAGCTGTTTTTT.

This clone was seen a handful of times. The CDR3 spells CASSLAIDRVNEQFF. CDR3 nucleotide sequence: TGTGCCAGCAGCTTGGCCATCGACAGGGTGAATGAGCAGTTCTTC. The chain recombines TRBV5-6 with TRBJ2-1, with 7 bases matching TRBD1. CDR1 and CDR2 from the germline V gene are SGHDT and YYEEEE. The CDR3 is 15 amino acids. The J segment lost 7 bases and the V segment lost 0 bases, leaving 7 bases of the junction unmatched.

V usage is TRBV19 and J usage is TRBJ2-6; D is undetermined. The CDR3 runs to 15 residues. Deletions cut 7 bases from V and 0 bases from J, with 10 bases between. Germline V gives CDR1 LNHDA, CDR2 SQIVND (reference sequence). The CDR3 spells CASIGVRSGANVLTF. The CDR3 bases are TGTGCCAGTATTGGAGTTCGCTCTGGGGCCAACGTCCTGACTTTC.

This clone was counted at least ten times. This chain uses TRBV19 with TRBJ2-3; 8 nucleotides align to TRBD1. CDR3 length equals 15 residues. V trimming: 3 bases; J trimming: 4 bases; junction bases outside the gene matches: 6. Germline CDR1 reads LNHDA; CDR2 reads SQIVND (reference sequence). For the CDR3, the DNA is TGTGCCAGTAGTATCGGCAGGGGGCAAGCAGATACGCAGTATTTT. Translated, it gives CASSIGRGQADTQYF.

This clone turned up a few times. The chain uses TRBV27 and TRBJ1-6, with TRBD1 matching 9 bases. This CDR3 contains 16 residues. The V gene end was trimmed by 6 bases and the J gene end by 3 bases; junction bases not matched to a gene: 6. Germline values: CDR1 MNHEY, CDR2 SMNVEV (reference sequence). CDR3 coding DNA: TGTGCCAGCAGAAGGACAGGGGCCTTCTATAATTCACCCCTCCACTTT. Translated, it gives CASRRTGAFYNSPLHF.

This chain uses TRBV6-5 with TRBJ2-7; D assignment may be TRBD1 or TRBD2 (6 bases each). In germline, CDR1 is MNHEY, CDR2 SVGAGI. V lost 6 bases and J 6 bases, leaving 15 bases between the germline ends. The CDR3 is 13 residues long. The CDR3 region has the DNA TGTGCCAGCAGCAACCACCGGGGGCCCGAGCAGTACTTC. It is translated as CASSNHRGPEQYF.

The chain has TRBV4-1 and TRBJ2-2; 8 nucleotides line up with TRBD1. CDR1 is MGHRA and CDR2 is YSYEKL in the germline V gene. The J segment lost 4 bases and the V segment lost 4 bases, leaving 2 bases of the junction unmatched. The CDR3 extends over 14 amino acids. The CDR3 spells CASSLDRGTGELFF. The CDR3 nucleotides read TGCGCCAGCAGCCTTGACAGGGGCACCGGGGAGCTGTTTTTT.

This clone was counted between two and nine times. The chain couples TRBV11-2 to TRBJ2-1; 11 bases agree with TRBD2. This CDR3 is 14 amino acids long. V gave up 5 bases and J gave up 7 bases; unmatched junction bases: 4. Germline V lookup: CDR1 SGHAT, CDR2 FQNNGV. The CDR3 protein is CASSTTSGGNEQFF. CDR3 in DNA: TGTGCCAGCAGCACAACTAGCGGGGGTAATGAGCAGTTCTTC.

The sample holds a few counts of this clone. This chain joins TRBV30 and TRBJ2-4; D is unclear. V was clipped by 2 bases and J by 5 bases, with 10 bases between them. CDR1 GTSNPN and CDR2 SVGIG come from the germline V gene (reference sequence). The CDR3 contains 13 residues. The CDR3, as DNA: TGTGCCTGGAGTCAGACTCTAGAAAACATTCAGTACTTC. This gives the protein CAWSQTLENIQYF.

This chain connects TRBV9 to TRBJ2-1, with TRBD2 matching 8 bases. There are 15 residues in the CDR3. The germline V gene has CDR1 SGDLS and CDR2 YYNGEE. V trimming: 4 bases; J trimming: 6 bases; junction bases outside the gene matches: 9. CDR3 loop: CASSPTSGPFNEQFF. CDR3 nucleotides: TGTGCCAGCAGCCCAACTAGCGGCCCCTTCAATGAGCAGTTCTTC.

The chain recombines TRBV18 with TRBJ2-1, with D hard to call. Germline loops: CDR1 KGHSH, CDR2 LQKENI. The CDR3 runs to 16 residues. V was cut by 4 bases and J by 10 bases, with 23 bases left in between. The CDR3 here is CASSQFSLGGWKEQFF. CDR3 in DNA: TGTGCCAGCTCACAGTTCTCGCTAGGTGGGTGGAAGGAGCAGTTCTTC.

CDR3 in DNA: TGTGCCAGCAGTGATGCGCGGGACAGCCGTGAGCAGTTCTTC. It translates to CASSDARDSREQFF. This chain uses TRBV2 with TRBJ2-1, with D possibly being TRBD1 (7 bases). Germline CDR1 SNHLY, CDR2 FYNNEI. CDR3 size: 14 residues. With 3 bases removed from V and 9 bases from J, the gap between germline ends came to 15 bases.

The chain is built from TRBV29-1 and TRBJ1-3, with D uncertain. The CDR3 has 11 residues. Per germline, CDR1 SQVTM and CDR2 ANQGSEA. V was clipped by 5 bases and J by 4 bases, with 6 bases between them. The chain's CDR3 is CSVTKGNTIYF. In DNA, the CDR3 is TGCAGCGTTACTAAGGGAAACACCATATATTTT.

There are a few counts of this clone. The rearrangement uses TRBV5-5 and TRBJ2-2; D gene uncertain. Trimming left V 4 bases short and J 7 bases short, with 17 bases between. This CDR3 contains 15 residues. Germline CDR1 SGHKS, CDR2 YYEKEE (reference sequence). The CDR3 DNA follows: TGTGCCAGCAGCCCGAATGGCGGCGTTGACGGGGAGCTGTTTTTT. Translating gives CASSPNGGVDGELFF. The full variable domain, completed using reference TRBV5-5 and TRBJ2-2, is DAGVTQSPTHLIKTRGQQVTLRCSPISGHKSVSWYQQVLGQGPQFIFQYYEKEERGRGNFPDRFSARQFPNYSSELNVNALLLGDSALYLCASSPNGGVDGELFFGEGSRLTVL.

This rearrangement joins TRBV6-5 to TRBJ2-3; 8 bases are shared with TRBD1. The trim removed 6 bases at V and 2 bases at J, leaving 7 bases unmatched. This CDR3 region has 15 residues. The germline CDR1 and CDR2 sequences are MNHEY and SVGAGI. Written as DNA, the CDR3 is TGTGCCAGCAGCCCCAGGGGGCCCCACACAGATACGCAGTATTTT. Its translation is CASSPRGPHTDTQYF.

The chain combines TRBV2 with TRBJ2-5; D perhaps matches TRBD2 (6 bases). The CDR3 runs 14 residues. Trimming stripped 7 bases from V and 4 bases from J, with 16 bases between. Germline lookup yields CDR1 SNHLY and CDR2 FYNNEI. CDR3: CASTQGAGRETQYF. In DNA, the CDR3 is TGTGCCAGCACCCAGGGCGCGGGGAGAGAGACCCAGTACTTC.

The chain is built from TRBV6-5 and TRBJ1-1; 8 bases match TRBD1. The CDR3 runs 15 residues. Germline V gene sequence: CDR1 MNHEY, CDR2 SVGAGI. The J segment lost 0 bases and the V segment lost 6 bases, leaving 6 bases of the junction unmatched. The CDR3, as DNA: TGTGCCAGCAGGTACAACAGGGGGATGAACACTGAAGCTTTCTTT. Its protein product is CASRYNRGMNTEAFF.

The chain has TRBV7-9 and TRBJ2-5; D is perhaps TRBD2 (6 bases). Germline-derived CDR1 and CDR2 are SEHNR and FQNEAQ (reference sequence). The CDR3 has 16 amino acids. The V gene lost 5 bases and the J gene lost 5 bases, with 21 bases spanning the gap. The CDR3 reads CASSAPAGSKMETQYF. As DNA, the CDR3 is TGTGCCAGCAGCGCCCCAGCCGGGAGTAAGATGGAGACCCAGTACTTC.

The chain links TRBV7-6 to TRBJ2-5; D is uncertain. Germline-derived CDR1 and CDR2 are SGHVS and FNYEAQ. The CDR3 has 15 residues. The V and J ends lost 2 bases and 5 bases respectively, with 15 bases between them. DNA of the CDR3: TGTGCCAGCAGCTTAATGAATGTAGTTGGGGAGACCCAGTACTTC. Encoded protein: CASSLMNVVGETQYF. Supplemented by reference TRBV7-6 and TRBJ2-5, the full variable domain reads GAGVSQSPRYKVTKRGQDVALRCDPISGHVSLYWYRQALGQGPEFLTYFNYEAQQDKSGLPNDRFSAERPEGSISTLTIQRTEQRDSAMYRCASSLMNVVGETQYFGPGTRLLVL.

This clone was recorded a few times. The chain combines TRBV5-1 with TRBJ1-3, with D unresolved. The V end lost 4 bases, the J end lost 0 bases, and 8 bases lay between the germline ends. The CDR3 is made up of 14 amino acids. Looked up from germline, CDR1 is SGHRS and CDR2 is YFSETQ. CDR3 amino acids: CASSPDLSGNTIYF. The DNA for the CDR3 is TGCGCCAGCAGCCCCGATCTCTCTGGAAACACCATATATTTT. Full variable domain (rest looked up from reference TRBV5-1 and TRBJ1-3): KAGVTQTPRYLIKTRGQQVTLSCSPISGHRSVSWYQQTPGQGLQFLFEYFSETQRNKGNFPGRFSGRQFSNSRSEMNVSTLELGDSALYLCASSPDLSGNTIYFGEGSWLTVV.

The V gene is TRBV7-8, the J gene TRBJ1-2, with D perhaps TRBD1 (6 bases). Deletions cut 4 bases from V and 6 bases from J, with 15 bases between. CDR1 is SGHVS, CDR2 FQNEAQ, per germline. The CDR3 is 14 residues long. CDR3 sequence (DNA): TGTGCCAGCAGCTCAACCTCCGGGGGGCATGGCTACACCTTC. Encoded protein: CASSSTSGGHGYTF. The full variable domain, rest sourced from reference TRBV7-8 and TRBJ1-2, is GAGVSQSPRYKVAKRGQDVALRCDPISGHVSLFWYQQALGQGPEFLTYFQNEAQLDKSGLPSDRFFAERPEGSVSTLKIQRTQQEDSAVYLCASSSTSGGHGYTFGSGTRLTVV.

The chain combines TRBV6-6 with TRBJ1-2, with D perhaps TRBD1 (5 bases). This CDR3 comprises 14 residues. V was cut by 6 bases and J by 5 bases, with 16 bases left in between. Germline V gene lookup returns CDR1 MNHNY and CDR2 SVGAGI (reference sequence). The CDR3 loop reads CASSGTEGSYGYTF. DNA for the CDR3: TGTGCCAGCAGCGGGACGGAGGGATCTTATGGCTACACCTTC.

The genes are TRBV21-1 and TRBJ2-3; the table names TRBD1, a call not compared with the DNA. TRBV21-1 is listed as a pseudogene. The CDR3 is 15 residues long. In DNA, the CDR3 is TGTGCCAGCAGCCGCGGACAGGAAAAGACAGATACGCAGTATTTT. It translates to CASSRGQEKTDTQYF.

CDR3 sequence: CASTRSIDLSEQFF. CDR3 coding DNA: TGTGCCAGTACCCGTTCAATTGACCTTAGTGAGCAGTTCTTC. The rearrangement joins TRBV19 to TRBJ2-1; no reliable D call. This CDR3 is built from 14 residues. Per the germline V gene, CDR1 is LNHDA and CDR2 is SQIVND (reference sequence). V was shortened by 7 bases and J by 9 bases, with 19 bases between the two germline ends.

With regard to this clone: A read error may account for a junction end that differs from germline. This chain's CDR3 is CVSSFGGSVETQYF. DNA for the CDR3: TGTGTCAGCAGCTTTGGGGGTTCTGTCGAGACCCAGTACTTC. The V call is TRBV7-3, the J call TRBJ2-5; either TRBD1 or TRBD2 may fit D (5 bases each). Germline assignment: CDR1 SGHTA and CDR2 FQGTGA. CDR3 length: 14 amino acids.